This T cell receptor beta chain originates from a study of beta chain features in type 1 diabetes. This clone has more than one count but fewer than ten. The investigators reverse transcribed all of the isolated RNA, so they sequenced expressed TCRB transcripts. The repertoire was sequenced with immunoSEQ multiplex PCR; TCRdb's copy has only in-frame clones and lacks some. The sample shows 350,000 to 450,000 clones, more than 12% of them seen only once. It was via CD45RO/CCR7/CD25/CD127/CD95/CD27 that CD4+ naive, central memory, regulatory and stem cell-like memory cells were sorted. The germline V gene encodes CDR1 SEHNR and CDR2 FQNEAQ (reference sequence). Trimming left V 4 bases short and J 4 bases short, with 7 bases between. The CDR3 is 12 residues long.

This chain uses TRBV7-9 with TRBJ1-2; D gene unclear. The TCR sequence derives from a young woman in good health. The sample taken for sequencing was naive CD4+ T cells from blood. CDR3: CASSSRIYGYTF. CDR3 DNA: TGTGCCAGCAGCTCCCGTATCTATGGCTACACCTTC.